This T cell receptor beta chain is from a study of blood T cell repertoires in COVID-19. V was pared by 5 bases and J by 0 bases, with 8 bases between. Germline-derived CDR1 and CDR2 are LNHDA and SQIVND (reference sequence). This CDR3 spans 15 amino acids. Data came from immunoSEQ multiplex PCR; TCRdb stores just in-frame clones and leaves some out. The sample has approximately 240,000 clones; less than 90% are singletons. The sequence was obtained from a woman older than 75 with active or convalescent COVID-19. Sample: peripheral blood. The chain has TRBV19 and TRBJ1-6; no reliable D call. The CDR3 here is CASSEKSSYNSPLHF. The CDR3 nucleotides are TGTGCCAGTAGTGAGAAGAGCTCCTATAATTCACCCCTCCACTTT.